Below, 5 T cell receptor beta chains from the same sample are listed, as sequenced in a study of cytomegalovirus exposure and HLA in healthy donors. Some clones are missing from TCRdb's copy, which holds only in-frame ones; the method was immunoSEQ multiplex PCR. The data contain 50,000 to 70,000 clones, 95% of them singletons. Sequences were obtained from PBMCs. Receptors originate from a young woman in good health and CMV-seropositive.

The rearrangement uses TRBV27 and TRBJ2-1, with 12 bases that match TRBD2. Germline CDR1 and CDR2: MNHEY and SMNVEV (reference sequence). With V trimmed by 0 bases and J by 10 bases, 4 bases remained unmatched. The CDR3 sequence is 15 residues long. The CDR3 coding sequence is TGTGCCAGCAGTTTATCTACTAGCGGGAGGAGCGAGCAGTTCTTC. Protein: CASSLSTSGRSEQFF.

This chain connects TRBV5-5 to TRBJ2-7, with TRBD2 matching 7 bases. The CDR3 sequence is 16 residues long. Germline-derived CDR1 and CDR2 are SGHKS and YYEKEE (reference sequence). Trimming took 0 bases from V and 2 from J; bases not matched to a gene: 8. CDR3 sequence: CASSLVPERGTYEQYF. CDR3 nucleotide sequence: TGTGCCAGCAGCTTGGTCCCTGAGCGGGGAACCTACGAGCAGTACTTC.

This clone was counted once. This rearrangement joins TRBV5-8 to TRBJ1-4, with 8 positions matching TRBD1. CDR3 length: 15 amino acids. Germline V lookup: CDR1 SGHTS, CDR2 YDEGEE. The V and J ends lost 6 bases and 4 bases, in that order; junction bases with no gene match: 8. CDR3 loop: CASNPGQGHNEKLFF. CDR3 DNA sequence: TGTGCCAGCAACCCCGGACAGGGCCATAATGAAAAACTGTTTTTT. The full variable domain, with the rest looked up from reference TRBV5-8 and TRBJ1-4, is EAGVTQSPTHLIKTRGQQATLRCSPISGHTSVYWYQQALGLGLQFLLWYDEGEERNRGNFPPRFSGRQFPNYSSELNVNALELEDSALYLCASNPGQGHNEKLFFGSGTQLSVL.

This clone was counted once. V and J are TRBV28 and TRBJ2-5; D unresolved. Germline-derived CDR1 and CDR2 are MDHEN and SYDVKM. V lost 10 bases and J 4 bases, leaving 7 bases between the germline ends. This CDR3 comprises 10 residues. Here the CDR3 DNA reads TGTGCCACCATGCGAGAGACCCAGTACTTC. It translates to CATMRETQYF.

This chain uses TRBV28 with TRBJ2-1; the match to TRBD2 covers 7 bases. V dropped 4 bases and J dropped 8; count of bases not matched to a gene: 17. This CDR3 has 17 residues. Germline V gives CDR1 MDHEN, CDR2 SYDVKM. CDR3 DNA sequence: TGTGCCAGCAGTTCCCCCTGGATTTTGCGGGAGATCGATGAGCAGTTCTTC. This codes for CASSSPWILREIDEQFF.